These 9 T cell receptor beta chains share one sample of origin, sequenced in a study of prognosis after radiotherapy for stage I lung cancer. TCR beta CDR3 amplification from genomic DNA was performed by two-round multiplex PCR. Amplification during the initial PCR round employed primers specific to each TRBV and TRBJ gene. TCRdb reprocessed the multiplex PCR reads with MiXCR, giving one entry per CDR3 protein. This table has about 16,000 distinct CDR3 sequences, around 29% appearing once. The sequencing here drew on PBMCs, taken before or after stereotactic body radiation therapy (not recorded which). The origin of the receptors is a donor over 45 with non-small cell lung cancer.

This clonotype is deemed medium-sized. The CDR3 reads CASSSSGYNSPLHF. The CDR3 nucleotides are TGTGCCAGCAGTTCCTCAGGGTATAATTCACCCCTCCACTTT. This chain connects TRBV6-2 or TRBV6-3 to TRBJ1-6; D perhaps matches TRBD1 (5 bases). V lost 4 bases, J lost 4 bases, and 8 bases lay in between. CDR1 and CDR2 (germline): MNHEY, SVGEGT. This CDR3 spans 14 amino acids.

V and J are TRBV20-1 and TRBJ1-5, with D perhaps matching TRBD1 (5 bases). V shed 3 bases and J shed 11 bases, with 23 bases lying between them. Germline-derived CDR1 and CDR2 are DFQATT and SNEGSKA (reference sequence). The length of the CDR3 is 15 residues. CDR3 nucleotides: TGCAGTGCTAGCCCTCCCGGGGCAGGCAATCAAACCCAGCATTTT. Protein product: CSASPPGAGNQTQHF.

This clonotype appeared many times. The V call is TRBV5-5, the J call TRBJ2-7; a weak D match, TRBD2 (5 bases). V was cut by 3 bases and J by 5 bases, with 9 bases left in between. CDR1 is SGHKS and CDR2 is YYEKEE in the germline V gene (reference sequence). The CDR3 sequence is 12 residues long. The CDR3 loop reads CASSSILDEQYF. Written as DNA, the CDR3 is TGTGCCAGCAGCTCAATACTAGACGAGCAGTACTTC.

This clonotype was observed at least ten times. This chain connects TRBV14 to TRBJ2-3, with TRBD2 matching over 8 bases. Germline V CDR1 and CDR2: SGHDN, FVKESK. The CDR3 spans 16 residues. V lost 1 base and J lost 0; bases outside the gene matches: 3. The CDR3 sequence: CASSQGLASSTDTQYF. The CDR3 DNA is TGTGCCAGCAGCCAAGGACTAGCGTCTAGCACAGATACGCAGTATTTT.

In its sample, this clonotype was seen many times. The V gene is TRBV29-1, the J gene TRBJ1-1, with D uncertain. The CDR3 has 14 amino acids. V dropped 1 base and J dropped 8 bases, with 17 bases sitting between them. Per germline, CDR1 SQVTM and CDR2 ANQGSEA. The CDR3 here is CSVEGDWYSPEAFF. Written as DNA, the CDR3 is TGCAGCGTTGAAGGCGATTGGTACAGCCCCGAAGCTTTCTTT. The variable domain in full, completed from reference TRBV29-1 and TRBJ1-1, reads SAVISQKPSRDICQRGTSLTIQCQVDSQVTMMFWYRQQPGQSLTLIATANQGSEATYESGFVIDKFPISRPNLTFSTLTVSNMSPEDSSIYLCSVEGDWYSPEAFFGQGTRLTVV.

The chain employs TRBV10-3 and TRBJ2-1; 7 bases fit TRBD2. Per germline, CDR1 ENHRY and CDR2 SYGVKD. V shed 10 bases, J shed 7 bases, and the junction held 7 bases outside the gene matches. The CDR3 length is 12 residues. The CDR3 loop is CATAGVQNEQFF. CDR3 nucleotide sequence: TGTGCCACCGCGGGAGTCCAAAATGAGCAGTTCTTC.

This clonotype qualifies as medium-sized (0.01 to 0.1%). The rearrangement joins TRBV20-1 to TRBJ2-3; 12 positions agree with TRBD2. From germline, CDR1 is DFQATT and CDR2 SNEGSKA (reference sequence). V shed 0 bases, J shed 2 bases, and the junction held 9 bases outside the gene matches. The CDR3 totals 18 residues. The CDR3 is CSAREPLAGGPHTDTQYF. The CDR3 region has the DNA TGCAGTGCTAGAGAGCCCCTAGCGGGAGGGCCTCACACAGATACGCAGTATTTT.

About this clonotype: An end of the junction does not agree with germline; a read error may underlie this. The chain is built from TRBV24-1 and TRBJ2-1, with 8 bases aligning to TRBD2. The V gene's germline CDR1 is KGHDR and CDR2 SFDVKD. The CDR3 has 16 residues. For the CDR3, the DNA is TGTCCCACCAGTGATTCTAGCGGGTATGTCTACAATGAGCAGTTCTTC. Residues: CPTSDSSGYVYNEQFF.

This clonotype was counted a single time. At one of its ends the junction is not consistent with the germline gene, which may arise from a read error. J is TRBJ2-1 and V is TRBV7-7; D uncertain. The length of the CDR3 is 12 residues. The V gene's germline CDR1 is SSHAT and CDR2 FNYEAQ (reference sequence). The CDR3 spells CASSLSEDEQFF. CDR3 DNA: TGTGCTAGCAGCTTAAGTGAGGATGAGCAGTTCTTC.